This T cell receptor (beta chain) was recorded in a study of patients and donors after allogeneic stem cell transplantation. TCRdb re-called the RT-PCR reads through MiXCR, storing one row per CDR3 protein. This sample has 800,000 to 1,000,000 distinct CDR3 sequences, with approximately 18% found just once. The length of the CDR3 is 13 residues. The V end was cut by 4 bases, the J end by 3 bases, with 10 bases between. The germline V gene encodes CDR1 ENHRY and CDR2 SYGVKD. Sequencing was performed on blood, either unsorted or a sorted T cell fraction (not recorded which). The receptor comes from a human donor who was either an allogeneic HSCT recipient or a stem cell or donor lymphocyte infusion donor (not recorded which). It is not recorded whose cells these are; they may come from a transplant donor. This rearrangement joins TRBV10-3 to TRBJ2-7, with D possibly called TRBD1 or TRBD2 (5 bases each). CDR3 in amino acids: CAISGGDGYEQYF. CDR3 sequence (DNA): TGTGCCATCAGTGGTGGGGACGGCTACGAGCAGTACTTC.